These 26 T cell receptor beta chains were sequenced from one sample in a study of Graves' ophthalmopathy and Graves' hyperthyroidism. The TCR beta CDR3 regions underwent amplification from RNA transcripts. HTBI-primed first-round RT-PCR preceded second-round multiplex PCR. From the multiplex PCR reads, TCRdb called clonotypes with MiXCR, one entry per CDR3 protein. The repertoire holds about 58,000 distinct CDR3 sequences, with approximately 52% as singletons. The source material was peripheral blood. These receptor sequences come from an adult woman with Graves' ophthalmopathy.

This clonotype was counted many times. The V gene is TRBV28, the J gene TRBJ2-7; TRBD1 might be the D (7 bases). Per germline, CDR1 MDHEN and CDR2 SYDVKM. V shed 6 bases and J shed 4 bases, with 10 bases lying between them. The CDR3 extends over 12 amino acids. The CDR3 here is CASREGAYEQYF. The DNA of the CDR3 is TGTGCCAGCAGGGAGGGGGCTTACGAGCAGTACTTC.

V usage is TRBV6-2 or TRBV6-3 and J usage is TRBJ2-3, with D uncertain. The germline V gene encodes CDR1 MNHEY and CDR2 SVGEGT. V lost 6 bases to trimming and J lost 5 bases, with 9 bases between them. The CDR3 consists of 12 residues. CDR3 protein: CASRNGGDTQYF. CDR3 coding DNA: TGTGCCAGCAGAAACGGTGGAGATACGCAGTATTTT.

This clonotype showed up many times. This rearrangement joins TRBV6-2 or TRBV6-3 to TRBJ2-2; 10 nucleotides match TRBD2. In germline, CDR1 is MNHEY, CDR2 SVGEGT. CDR3 size: 14 residues. Trimming took 5 bases from V and 4 from J; bases not matched to a gene: 1. The CDR3, as DNA: TGTGCCAGCAGTAGCGGGAGGGCCACCGGGGAGCTGTTTTTT. Protein: CASSSGRATGELFF.

V usage is TRBV20-1 and J usage is TRBJ2-7, with D possibly being TRBD2 (5 bases). From germline, CDR1 is DFQATT and CDR2 SNEGSKA (reference sequence). V was cut by 3 bases and J by 2 bases, with 11 bases left in between. The length of the CDR3 is 13 residues. The CDR3 here is CSARETGTYEQYF. DNA for the CDR3: TGCAGTGCTAGGGAGACCGGGACCTACGAGCAGTACTTC.

This rearrangement joins TRBV27 to TRBJ2-5, with a weak D call TRBD2 (5 bases). The V end lost 1 base, the J end lost 9 bases, and 18 bases lay between the germline ends. There are 15 residues in the CDR3. In germline, CDR1 is MNHEY, CDR2 SMNVEV (reference sequence). CDR3 in DNA: TGTGCCAGCAGTTTATTGGGGAGAACAATGGTGGCCCAGTACTTC. It encodes CASSLLGRTMVAQYF.

About this clonotype itself: No conserved phenylalanine or tryptophan ends this CDR3, so it is likely a read error. This chain joins TRBV2 and TRBJ2-7, with 9 nucleotides matching TRBD2. Germline CDR1 and CDR2: SNHLY and FYNNEI. V lost 6 bases to trimming and J lost 6 bases; unmatched junction nucleotides: 15. The CDR3 sequence is 16 residues long. This CDR3 is CASSPPQRTSVSEQYS. CDR3 coding DNA: TGTGCCAGCAGCCCGCCCCAACGGACTAGCGTCTCCGAGCAGTACTCC.

This clonotype appeared a few times. This sequence joins TRBV18 and TRBJ2-1; D gene unclear. Deletions cut 6 bases from V and 10 bases from J, with 10 bases between. The CDR3 runs to 11 residues. Per the germline V gene, CDR1 is KGHSH and CDR2 is LQKENI. CDR3 region: CASSDLNEQFF. The CDR3 region has the DNA TGTGCCAGCTCCGATTTGAACGAGCAGTTCTTC.

The rearrangement links TRBV20-1 to TRBJ2-3; tentative D call: TRBD2 (6 bases). V was shortened by 6 bases and J by 11 bases, with 21 bases between the two germline ends. CDR3 length: 13 residues. Germline values: CDR1 DFQATT, CDR2 SNEGSKA (reference sequence). CDR3 protein: CSARELPYNEQYF. CDR3 nucleotides: TGCAGTGCCCGGGAGCTCCCCTACAATGAGCAGTATTTT.

The CDR3 loop is CASSGTSGRVYEQYF. The CDR3 DNA sequence: TGTGCCAGCAGTGGGACTAGCGGGAGGGTCTACGAGCAGTACTTC. The rearrangement links TRBV25-1 to TRBJ2-7; TRBD2 matches 15 bases. The CDR3 is made up of 15 amino acids. Trimming removed 4 bases from V and 3 bases from J; junction bases left unmatched: 1. Per the germline V gene, CDR1 is MGHDK and CDR2 is SYGVNS.

This clonotype was seen once. V is TRBV5-1 and J is TRBJ1-2, with D possibly matching TRBD1 (5 bases). CDR3 length: 16 residues. Germline assignment: CDR1 SGHRS and CDR2 YFSETQ. Trimming pared 1 base from V and 4 bases from J, leaving 17 bases between. Here the CDR3 reads CASSLSGKSDIYGYTF. CDR3 DNA: TGCGCCAGCAGCTTGAGCGGGAAGTCGGACATCTATGGCTACACCTTC.

About this clonotype: The junction and the germline gene differ at one end; a read error may be behind it. The J gene is TRBJ1-5, the V gene TRBV6-2 or TRBV6-3; D not certain. Germline loops: CDR1 MNHEY, CDR2 SVGEGT. CDR3 length: 13 amino acids. This chain's CDR3 is CASSYEVDQPQHF. For the CDR3, the DNA is TGTGCCAGCAGTTACGAGGTTGATCAGCCCCAGCACTTT.

The chain has TRBV25-1 and TRBJ2-1, with a tentative D call TRBD2 (7 bases). The CDR3 loop spans 14 amino acids. Deletions cut 9 bases from V and 6 bases from J, with 18 bases between. From germline, CDR1 is MGHDK and CDR2 SYGVNS. For the CDR3, the DNA is TGTGCCAGTCTTGAGGGGGGGACCTCCAATGAGCAGTTCTTC. This codes for CASLEGGTSNEQFF.

This clonotype was found many times. A read error may be the cause here, since a much bigger clone is one base away. The V and J genes are TRBV20-1 and TRBJ2-7; 9 positions match TRBD2. CDR1 and CDR2 (germline): DFQATT, SNEGSKA (reference sequence). The CDR3 has 15 amino acids. CDR3 region: CSAQDAGTSSYGQYF. In DNA, the CDR3 is TGCAGTGCCCAAGACGCCGGGACTAGCAGTTACGGGCAGTACTTC.

This clonotype was detected ten times or more. The chain uses TRBV20-1 and TRBJ2-4; D unclear. CDR3 size: 16 residues. V was cut by 3 bases and J by 0 bases, with 15 bases left in between. Germline values: CDR1 DFQATT, CDR2 SNEGSKA (reference sequence). CDR3 region: CSARSIRALAKNIQYF. As DNA, the CDR3 is TGCAGTGCTAGGTCCATTCGGGCTCTAGCCAAAAACATTCAGTACTTC.

This clonotype was seen a few times. Since a much larger clone is just one base distant, this may be a read error. The gene calls are TRBV6-2 or TRBV6-3 and TRBJ2-6, with a tentative D call TRBD1 (5 bases). Germline V lookup: CDR1 MNHEY, CDR2 SVGEGT. CDR3 length: 15 amino acids. As DNA, the CDR3 is TGTGCCAGCAGAACCCGGGCCTCTGGGGCCAACGTCCTGGCTTTC. Translated: CASRTRASGANVLAF.

A remark on this clonotype: This CDR3 is missing its conserved last phenylalanine or tryptophan, likely due to a read error. The V gene is TRBV6-1, the J gene TRBJ2-3; TRBD2 agrees at 10 bases. Germline lookup yields CDR1 MNHNS and CDR2 SASEGT. J lost 2 bases, V lost 7 bases, and 3 bases had no gene match. CDR3 size: 14 residues. CDR3 amino acids: CASTGTSVTDTQYS. The CDR3 DNA sequence: TGTGCCAGCACCGGGACTAGCGTCACAGATACGCAGTATTCT.

This clonotype showed up many times. The CDR3 here is CAWGDWGAFF. CDR3 bases: TGTGCCTGGGGGGACTGGGGAGCTTTCTTT. This chain uses TRBV30 with TRBJ1-1; the D gene is possibly TRBD1 (5 bases). The CDR3 has 10 amino acids. Germline V gene data show CDR1 as GTSNPN and CDR2 as SVGIG (reference sequence). V lost 5 bases and J 10 bases, leaving 11 bases between the germline ends.

This clonotype is categorized as medium-sized. CDR3 in DNA: TGCAGCGTTGAGACAGATCCGAACACTGAAGCTTTCTTT. Its translation: CSVETDPNTEAFF. The chain is built from TRBV29-1 and TRBJ1-1; a weak D match, TRBD1 (5 bases). Germline loops: CDR1 SQVTM, CDR2 ANQGSEA. The CDR3 totals 13 residues. Trimming took off 3 bases at V and 1 base at J, with 9 bases between the two ends.

This clonotype was seen more than once but under ten times. The chain couples TRBV29-1 to TRBJ1-4; no clear D gene. There are 10 residues in the CDR3. Germline-derived CDR1 and CDR2 are SQVTM and ANQGSEA. Trimming took off 7 bases at V and 5 bases at J, with 5 bases between the two ends. The CDR3 coding sequence is TGCAGCGCCAAGAATGAAAAACTGTTTTTT. Its translation: CSAKNEKLFF.

This clonotype has only a few counts. The CDR3, as DNA: TGTGCCAGCTCACCACAGCAGGGACAGGAAAAACTGTTTTTT. Residues: CASSPQQGQEKLFF. This chain links TRBV18 with TRBJ1-4, with 7 nucleotides matching TRBD1. J gave up 8 bases and V 1 base, and 4 bases lay outside the gene matches. CDR1 and CDR2 from the germline V gene are KGHSH and LQKENI. This CDR3 spans 14 amino acids.

This clonotype was seen once. Lacking the conserved final phenylalanine or tryptophan, this CDR3 likely reflects a read error. It is unclear where the CDR3 begins or ends on the DNA, so no DNA is shown, and the CDR3 is as TCRdb lists it. This chain joins TRBV7-2 and TRBJ2-5. With termini counted, the CDR3 has 11 amino acids. Germline V gene lookup returns CDR1 SGHTA and CDR2 FQGNSA. This CDR3 reads CASSSQETQTH.

This clonotype was picked up many times. The chain joins TRBV20-1 to TRBJ1-2, with 7 bases lining up with TRBD1. Germline V gives CDR1 DFQATT, CDR2 SNEGSKA (reference sequence). This CDR3 is 14 amino acids long. V trimming: 6 bases; J trimming: 0 bases; junction bases outside the gene matches: 7. CDR3 in amino acids: CSARTGFTNYGYTF. The CDR3, as DNA: TGCAGTGCCCGGACAGGATTTACTAACTATGGCTACACCTTC.

Regarding this clonotype: A much larger clone differs by one base, so this may be a read error. The rearrangement links TRBV9 to TRBJ2-1, with 14 bases fitting TRBD2. J was trimmed by 9 bases and V by 5 bases; bases with no gene match: 4. The germline V gene has CDR1 SGDLS and CDR2 YYNGEE. The CDR3 sequence is 14 residues long. The CDR3 coding sequence is TGTGCCAGCAGTGGACTAGCGGGAGGCATTGAGCAGTTCTTC. It specifies CASSGLAGGIEQFF.

The sample holds many counts of this clonotype. The chain recombines TRBV20-1 with TRBJ2-7; possible D gene TRBD1, 5 bases. V lost 0 bases to trimming and J lost 2 bases, with 17 bases between them. Germline CDR1 is DFQATT and CDR2 is SNEGSKA (reference sequence). This CDR3 is built from 16 residues. The DNA for the CDR3 is TGCAGTGCTAGAGAACTGGGTAGTGGGGCCGCCTACGAGCAGTACTTC. It translates to CSARELGSGAAYEQYF.

This clonotype has a count of ten or more. This chain uses TRBV19 with TRBJ2-5; 8 nucleotides align to TRBD1. The CDR3 covers 15 residues. Germline loops: CDR1 LNHDA, CDR2 SQIVND (reference sequence). The junction had 10 bases not matched to a gene; V was cut back by 10 bases and J by 0 bases. The CDR3 is CATRQGPFNQETQYF. The CDR3 nucleotides read TGTGCCACCAGACAGGGGCCGTTTAACCAAGAGACCCAGTACTTC.

In its sample, this clonotype was seen many times. V gene TRBV19 combines with J gene TRBJ1-1, with D perhaps matching TRBD1 (5 bases). Trimming pared 5 bases from V and 0 bases from J, leaving 10 bases between. CDR1 is LNHDA and CDR2 is SQIVND in the germline V gene (reference sequence). The CDR3 spans 14 residues. The CDR3 DNA is TGTGCCAGTAGTCCATCGACAGTGAACACTGAAGCTTTCTTT. Its protein product is CASSPSTVNTEAFF. Complete variable domain (other parts from reference TRBV19 and TRBJ1-1): DGGITQSPKYLFRKEGQNVTLSCEQNLNHDAMYWYRQDPGQGLRLIYYSQIVNDFQKGDIAEGYSVSREKKESFPLTVTSAQKNPTAFYLCASSPSTVNTEAFFGQGTRLTVV.